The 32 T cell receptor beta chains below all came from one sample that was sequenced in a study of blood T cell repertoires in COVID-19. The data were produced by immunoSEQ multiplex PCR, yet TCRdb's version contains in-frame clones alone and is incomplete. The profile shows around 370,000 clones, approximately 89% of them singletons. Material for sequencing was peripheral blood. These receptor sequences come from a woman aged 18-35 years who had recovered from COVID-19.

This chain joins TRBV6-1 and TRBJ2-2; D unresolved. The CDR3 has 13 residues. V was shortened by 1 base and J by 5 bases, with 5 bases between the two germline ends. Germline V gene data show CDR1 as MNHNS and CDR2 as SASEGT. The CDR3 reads CASSEVQTGELFF. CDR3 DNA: TGTGCCAGCAGTGAAGTCCAGACCGGGGAGCTGTTTTTT.

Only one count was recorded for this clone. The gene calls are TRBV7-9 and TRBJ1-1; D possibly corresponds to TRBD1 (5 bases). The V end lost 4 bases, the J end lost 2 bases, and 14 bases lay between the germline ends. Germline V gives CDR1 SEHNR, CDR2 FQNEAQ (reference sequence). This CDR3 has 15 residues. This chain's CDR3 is CASSSTVSPNTEAFF. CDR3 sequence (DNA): TGTGCCAGCAGCTCGACAGTATCACCAAACACTGAAGCTTTCTTT.

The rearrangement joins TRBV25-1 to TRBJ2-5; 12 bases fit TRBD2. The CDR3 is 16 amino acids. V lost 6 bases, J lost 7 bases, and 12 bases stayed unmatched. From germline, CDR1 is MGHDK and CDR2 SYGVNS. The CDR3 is CASSPPGASGRGTQYF. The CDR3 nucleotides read TGTGCCAGCAGCCCCCCTGGGGCTAGCGGGAGGGGGACCCAGTACTTC.

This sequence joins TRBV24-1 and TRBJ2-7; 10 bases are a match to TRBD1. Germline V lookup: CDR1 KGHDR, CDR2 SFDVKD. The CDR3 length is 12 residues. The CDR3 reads CATRDRGSEQYV. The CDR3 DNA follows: TGTGCTACCCGGGACAGGGGTTCCGAGCAGTACGTC.

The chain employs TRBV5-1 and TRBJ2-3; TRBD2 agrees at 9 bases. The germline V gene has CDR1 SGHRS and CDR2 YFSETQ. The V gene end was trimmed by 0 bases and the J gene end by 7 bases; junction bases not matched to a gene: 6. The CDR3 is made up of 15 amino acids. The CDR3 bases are TGCGCCAGCAGCTTGGATAGCGGGAGTATAAATACGCAGTATTTT. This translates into CASSLDSGSINTQYF.

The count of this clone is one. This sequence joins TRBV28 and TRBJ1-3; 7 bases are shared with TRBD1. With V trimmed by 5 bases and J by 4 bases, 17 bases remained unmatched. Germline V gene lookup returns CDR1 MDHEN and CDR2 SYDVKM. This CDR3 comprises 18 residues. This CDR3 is CASSPSTGLVRAGNTIYF. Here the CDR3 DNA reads TGTGCCAGCAGTCCGTCGACAGGGCTTGTAAGGGCGGGAAACACCATATATTTT.

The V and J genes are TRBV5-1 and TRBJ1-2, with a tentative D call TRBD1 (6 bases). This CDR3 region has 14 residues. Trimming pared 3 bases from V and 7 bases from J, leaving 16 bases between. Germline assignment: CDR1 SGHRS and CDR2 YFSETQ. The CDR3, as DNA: TGCGCCAGCAGCTGGAGAGGGGGTTCGGGTGGCTACACCTTC. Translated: CASSWRGGSGGYTF.

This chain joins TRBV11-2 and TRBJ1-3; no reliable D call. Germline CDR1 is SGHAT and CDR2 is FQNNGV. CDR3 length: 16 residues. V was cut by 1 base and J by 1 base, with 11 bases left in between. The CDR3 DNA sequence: TGTGCCAGCAGCTTAGGTGCAGGAGGGTCTGGAAACACCATATATTTT. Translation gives CASSLGAGGSGNTIYF.

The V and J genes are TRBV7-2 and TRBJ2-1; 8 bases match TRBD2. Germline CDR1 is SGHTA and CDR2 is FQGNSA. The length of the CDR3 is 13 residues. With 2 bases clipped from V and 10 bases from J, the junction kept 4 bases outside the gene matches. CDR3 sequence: CASSLREGPEQFF. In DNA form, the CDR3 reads TGTGCCAGCAGCTTACGGGAGGGCCCGGAGCAGTTCTTC.

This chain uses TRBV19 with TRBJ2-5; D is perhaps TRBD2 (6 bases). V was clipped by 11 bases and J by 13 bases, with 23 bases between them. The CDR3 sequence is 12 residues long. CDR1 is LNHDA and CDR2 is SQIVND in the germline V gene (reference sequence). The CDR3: CACSGLAHHTYF. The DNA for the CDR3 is TGTGCCTGCTCGGGGCTAGCGCACCATACGTACTTC.

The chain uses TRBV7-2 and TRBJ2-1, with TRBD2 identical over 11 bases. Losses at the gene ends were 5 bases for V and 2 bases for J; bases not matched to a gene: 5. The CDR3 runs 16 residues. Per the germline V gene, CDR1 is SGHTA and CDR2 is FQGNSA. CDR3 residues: CASSTTSGRTYNEQFF. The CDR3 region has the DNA TGTGCCAGCAGCACCACTAGCGGGAGAACCTACAATGAGCAGTTCTTC.

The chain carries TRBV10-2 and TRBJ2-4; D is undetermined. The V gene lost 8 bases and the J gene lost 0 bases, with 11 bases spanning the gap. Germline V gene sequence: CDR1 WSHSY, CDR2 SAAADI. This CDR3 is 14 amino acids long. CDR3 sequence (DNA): TGCGCCAGCCAACCGACACTAGCCAAAAACATTCAGTACTTC. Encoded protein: CASQPTLAKNIQYF.

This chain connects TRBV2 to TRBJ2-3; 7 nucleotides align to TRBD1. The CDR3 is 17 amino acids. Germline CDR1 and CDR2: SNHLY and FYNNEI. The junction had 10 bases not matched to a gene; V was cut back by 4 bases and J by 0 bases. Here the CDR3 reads CASSGSTGTDSTDTQYF. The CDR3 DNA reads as TGTGCCAGCAGTGGCTCGACTGGGACAGATAGCACAGATACGCAGTATTTT. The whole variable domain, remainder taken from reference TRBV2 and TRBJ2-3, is EPEVTQTPSHQVTQMGQEVILRCVPISNHLYFYWYRQILGQKVEFLVSFYNNEISEKSEIFDDQFSVERPDGSNFTLKIRSTKLEDSAMYFCASSGSTGTDSTDTQYFGPGTRLTVL.

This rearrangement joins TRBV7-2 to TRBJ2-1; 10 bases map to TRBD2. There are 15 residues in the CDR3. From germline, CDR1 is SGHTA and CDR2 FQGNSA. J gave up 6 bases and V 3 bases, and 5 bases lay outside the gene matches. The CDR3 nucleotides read TGTGCCAGCAGCTTTGGACTAGCGGCTTCCAATGAGCAGTTCTTC. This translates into CASSFGLAASNEQFF.

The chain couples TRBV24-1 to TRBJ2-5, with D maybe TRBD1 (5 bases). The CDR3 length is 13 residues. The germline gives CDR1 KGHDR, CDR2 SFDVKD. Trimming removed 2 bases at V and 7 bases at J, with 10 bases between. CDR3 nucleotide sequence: TGTGCCACCAGTGATTCCCCTGACAGGACCCAGTACTTC. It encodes CATSDSPDRTQYF.

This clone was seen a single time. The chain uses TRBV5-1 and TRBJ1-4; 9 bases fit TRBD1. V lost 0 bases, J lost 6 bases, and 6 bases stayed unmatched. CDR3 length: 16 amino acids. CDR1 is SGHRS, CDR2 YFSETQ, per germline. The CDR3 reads CASSLDAGQGDEKLFF. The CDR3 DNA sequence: TGCGCCAGCAGCTTGGATGCGGGACAGGGCGATGAAAAACTGTTTTTT.

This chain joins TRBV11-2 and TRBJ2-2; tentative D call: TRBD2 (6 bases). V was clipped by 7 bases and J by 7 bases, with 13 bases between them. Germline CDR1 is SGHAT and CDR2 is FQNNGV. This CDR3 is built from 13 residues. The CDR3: CASTRGYGGELFF. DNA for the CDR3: TGTGCCAGCACCCGGGGGTATGGCGGGGAGCTGTTTTTT. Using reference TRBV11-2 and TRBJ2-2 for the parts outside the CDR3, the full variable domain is EAGVAQSPRYKIIEKRQSVAFWCNPISGHATLYWYQQILGQGPKLLIQFQNNGVVDDSQLPKDRFSAERLKGVDSTLKIQPAKLEDSAVYLCASTRGYGGELFFGEGSRLTVL.

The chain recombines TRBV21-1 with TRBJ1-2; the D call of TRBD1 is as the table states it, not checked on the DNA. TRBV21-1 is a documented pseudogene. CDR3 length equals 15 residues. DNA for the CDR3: TGTGCCAGCAGCGACCGGGACAGGGAAATCCTTGGCTACACCTTC. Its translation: CASSDRDREILGYTF.

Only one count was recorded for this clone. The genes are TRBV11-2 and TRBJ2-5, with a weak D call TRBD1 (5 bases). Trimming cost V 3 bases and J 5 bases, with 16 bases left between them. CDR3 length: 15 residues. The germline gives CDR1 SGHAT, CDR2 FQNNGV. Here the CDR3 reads CASSLGTGQWETQYF. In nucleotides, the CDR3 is TGTGCCAGCAGCTTGGGAACAGGTCAATGGGAGACCCAGTACTTC.

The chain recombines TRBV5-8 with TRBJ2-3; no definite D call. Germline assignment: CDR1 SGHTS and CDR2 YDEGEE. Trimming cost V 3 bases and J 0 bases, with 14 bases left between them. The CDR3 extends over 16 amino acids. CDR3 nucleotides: TGTGCCAGCAGCTCGGCGGTCAGTCGTAGCACAGATACGCAGTATTTT. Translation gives CASSSAVSRSTDTQYF.

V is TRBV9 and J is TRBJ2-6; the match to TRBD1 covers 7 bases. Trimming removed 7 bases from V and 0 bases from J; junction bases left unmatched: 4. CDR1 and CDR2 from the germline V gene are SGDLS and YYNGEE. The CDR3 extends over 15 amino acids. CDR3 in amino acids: CASGRQGSGANVLTF. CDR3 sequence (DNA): TGTGCCAGCGGTCGACAGGGCTCTGGGGCCAACGTCCTGACTTTC.

In nucleotides, the CDR3 is TGTGCCACCAGTTATTCGGGACAGGGAGTTTATGGCTACACCTTC. Its protein is CATSYSGQGVYGYTF. The chain carries TRBV24-1 and TRBJ1-2, with 9 bases matching TRBD1. Germline V CDR1 and CDR2: KGHDR, SFDVKD. J lost 5 bases, V lost 6 bases, and 9 bases had no gene match. This CDR3 region has 15 residues.

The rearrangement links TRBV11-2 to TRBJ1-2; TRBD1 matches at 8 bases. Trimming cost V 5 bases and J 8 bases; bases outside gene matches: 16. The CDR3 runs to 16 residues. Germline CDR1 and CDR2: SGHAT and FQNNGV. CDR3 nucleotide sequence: TGTGCCAGCAGCCGTCCTGGACAGGGAAAGTTTGAGGGCTACACCTTC. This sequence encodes CASSRPGQGKFEGYTF.

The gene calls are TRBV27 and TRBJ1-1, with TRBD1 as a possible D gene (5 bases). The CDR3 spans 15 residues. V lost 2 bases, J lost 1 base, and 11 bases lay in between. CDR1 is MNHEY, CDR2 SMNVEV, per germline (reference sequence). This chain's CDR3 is CASSLMGGWNTEAFF. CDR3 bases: TGTGCCAGCAGTTTAATGGGGGGGTGGAACACTGAAGCTTTCTTT.

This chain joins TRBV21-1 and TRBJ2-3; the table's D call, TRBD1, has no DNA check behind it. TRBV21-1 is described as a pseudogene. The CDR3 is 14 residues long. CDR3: CASTRTGKHDTQYF. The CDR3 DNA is TGTGCCAGCACCCGGACAGGGAAGCACGATACGCAGTATTTT.

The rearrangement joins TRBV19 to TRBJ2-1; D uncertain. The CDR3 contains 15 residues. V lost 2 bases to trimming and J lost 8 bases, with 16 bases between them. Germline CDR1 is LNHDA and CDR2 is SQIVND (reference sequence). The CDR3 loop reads CASSIYTNLRDEQFF. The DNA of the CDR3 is TGTGCCAGTAGTATATACACTAACCTCCGCGATGAGCAGTTCTTC.

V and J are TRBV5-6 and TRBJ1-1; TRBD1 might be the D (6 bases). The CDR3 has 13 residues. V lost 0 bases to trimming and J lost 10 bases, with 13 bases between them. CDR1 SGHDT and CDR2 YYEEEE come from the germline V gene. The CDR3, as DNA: TGTGCCAGCAGCTTGGGTCAGGGGCCATCAGCTTTCTTT. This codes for CASSLGQGPSAFF. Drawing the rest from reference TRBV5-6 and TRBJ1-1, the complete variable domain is DAGVTQSPTHLIKTRGQQVTLRCSPKSGHDTVSWYQQALGQGPQFIFQYYEEEERQRGNFPDRFSGHQFPNYSSELNVNALLLGDSALYLCASSLGQGPSAFFGQGTRLTVV.

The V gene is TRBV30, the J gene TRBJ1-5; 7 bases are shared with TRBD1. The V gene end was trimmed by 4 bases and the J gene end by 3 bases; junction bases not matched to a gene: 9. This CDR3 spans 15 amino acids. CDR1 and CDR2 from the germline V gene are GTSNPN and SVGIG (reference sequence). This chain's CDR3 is CAWTLSGTANQPQHF. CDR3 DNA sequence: TGTGCCTGGACTTTATCCGGGACAGCCAATCAGCCCCAGCATTTT.

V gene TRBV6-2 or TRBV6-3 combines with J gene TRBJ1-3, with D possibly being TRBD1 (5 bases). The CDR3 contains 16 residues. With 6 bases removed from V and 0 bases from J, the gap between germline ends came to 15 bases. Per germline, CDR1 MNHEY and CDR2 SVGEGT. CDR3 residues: CASSLSGGHSGNTIYF. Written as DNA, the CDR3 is TGTGCCAGCAGCCTGTCCGGCGGACACTCTGGAAACACCATATATTTT.

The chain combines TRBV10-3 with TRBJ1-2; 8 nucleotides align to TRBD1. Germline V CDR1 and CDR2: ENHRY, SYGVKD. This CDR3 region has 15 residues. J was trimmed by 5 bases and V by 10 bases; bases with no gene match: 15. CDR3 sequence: CATRGQGQTSYGYTF. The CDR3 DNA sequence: TGTGCCACCCGAGGACAGGGCCAAACCTCTTATGGCTACACCTTC.

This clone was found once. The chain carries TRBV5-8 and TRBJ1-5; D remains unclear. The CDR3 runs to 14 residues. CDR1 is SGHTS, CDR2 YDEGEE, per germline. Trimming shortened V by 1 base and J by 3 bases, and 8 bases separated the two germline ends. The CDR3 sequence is CASSLRRFNQPQHF. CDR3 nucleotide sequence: TGTGCCAGCAGCTTGAGGCGGTTCAATCAGCCCCAGCATTTT. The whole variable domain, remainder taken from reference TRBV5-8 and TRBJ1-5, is EAGVTQSPTHLIKTRGQQATLRCSPISGHTSVYWYQQALGLGLQFLLWYDEGEERNRGNFPPRFSGRQFPNYSSELNVNALELEDSALYLCASSLRRFNQPQHFGDGTRLSIL.

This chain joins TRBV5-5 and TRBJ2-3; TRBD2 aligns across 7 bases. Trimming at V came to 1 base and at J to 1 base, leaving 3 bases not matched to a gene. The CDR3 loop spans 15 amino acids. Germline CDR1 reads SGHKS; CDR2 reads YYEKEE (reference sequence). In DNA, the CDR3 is TGTGCCAGCAGCTTGATCACTAGCGGCACAGATACGCAGTATTTT. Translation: CASSLITSGTDTQYF.